The T cell receptor beta chain described here comes from a study of blood T cell repertoires in COVID-19. Study details: Spain, Italy and the United States supplied samples that represented acute and convalescent COVID-19.

This clone came up once. Trimming removed 2 bases from V and 10 bases from J, with 11 bases in between. The germline CDR1 and CDR2 sequences are MNHNS and SASEGT. CDR3 length: 12 amino acids. Under the authors' procedure: Estimation of nucleated cell counts was performed using reference gene primer amplification. Assay: immunoSEQ multiplex PCR; the TCRdb copy retains only in-frame clones and omits some. Clone size and V and J calls were adopted from that table, with D and trimming inferred from the DNA. The top ten hold about 2.6% of the sample, which has 200,000 or so clones, roughly nine tenths seen once.

The rearrangement links TRBV6-1 to TRBJ1-1, with D perhaps matching TRBD1 (5 bases). Source material: PBMCs or T cells enriched from blood (not recorded which). The sequence was collected from a woman younger than 45 who had recovered from COVID-19. The CDR3 loop reads CASSEFTGVAFF. The CDR3 DNA reads TGTGCCAGCAGTGAATTTACAGGAGTAGCTTTCTTT.